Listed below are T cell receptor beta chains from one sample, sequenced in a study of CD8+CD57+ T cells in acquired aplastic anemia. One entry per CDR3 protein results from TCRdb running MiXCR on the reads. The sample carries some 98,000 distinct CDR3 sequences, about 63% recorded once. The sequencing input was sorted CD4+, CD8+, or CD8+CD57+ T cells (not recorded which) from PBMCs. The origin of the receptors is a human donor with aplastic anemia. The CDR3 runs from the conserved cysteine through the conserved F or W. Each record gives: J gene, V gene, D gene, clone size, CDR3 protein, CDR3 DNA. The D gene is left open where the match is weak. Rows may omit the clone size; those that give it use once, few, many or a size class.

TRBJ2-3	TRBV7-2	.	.	CASSRRGEDTQYF	TGTGCCAGCAGCCGGCGAGGGGAGGATACGCAGTATTTT
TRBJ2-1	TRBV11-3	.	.	CASSSRGQQFF	TGTGCCAGCAGCTCCCGAGGACAGCAGTTCTTC
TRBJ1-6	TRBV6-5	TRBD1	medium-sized	CASSSGQENSPLHF	TGTGCCAGCAGTTCGGGACAGGAGAATTCACCCCTCCACTTT
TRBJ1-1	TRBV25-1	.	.	CASSAQRNTEAFF	TGTGCCAGCAGTGCCCAGCGGAACACTGAAGCTTTCTTT
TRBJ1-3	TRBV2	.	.	CASSDSGATGNTIYF	TGTGCCAGCAGTGATAGCGGGGCCACTGGAAACACCATATATTTT
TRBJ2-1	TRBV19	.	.	CASTDVYNEQFF	TGTGCCAGTACGGACGTTTACAATGAGCAGTTCTTC
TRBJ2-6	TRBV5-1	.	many	CASSLVLGTSSGANVLTF	TGCGCCAGCAGCTTGGTATTGGGGACCAGCTCTGGGGCCAACGTCCTGACTTTC
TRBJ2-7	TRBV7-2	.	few	CASSLESSYEQYF	TGTGCCAGCAGCTTAGAGAGCTCCTACGAGCAGTACTTC
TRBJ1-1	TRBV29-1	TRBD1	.	CSVNAGTGVNTEAFF	TGCAGCGTGAACGCCGGGACAGGGGTGAACACTGAAGCTTTCTTT
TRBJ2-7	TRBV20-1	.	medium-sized	CSARGEGSSEVGEQYF	TGCAGTGCTAGAGGTGAGGGTAGCTCCGAAGTTGGGGAGCAGTACTTC
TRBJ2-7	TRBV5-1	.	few	CASSLVQGMTYEQYF	TGCGCCAGCAGCCTAGTACAGGGAATGACCTACGAGCAGTACTTC
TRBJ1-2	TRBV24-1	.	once	CATSDYRDYGYTF	TGCGCCACCAGTGATTATCGGGACTATGGCTACACCTTC
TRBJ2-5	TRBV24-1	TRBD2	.	CATSDWTSGAAETQYF	TGTGCCACCAGTGATTGGACTAGCGGGGCCGCTGAGACCCAGTACTTT
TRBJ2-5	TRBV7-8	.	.	CASSLAGTSGGLGSQYF	TGTGCCAGCAGCTTAGCGGGGACTTCGGGCGGGCTAGGGTCCCAGTACTTC
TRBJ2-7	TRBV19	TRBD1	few	CASSMSGGSYEQYF	TGTGCCAGTAGTATGTCAGGGGGTTCCTACGAGCAGTACTTC
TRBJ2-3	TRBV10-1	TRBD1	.	CASSPGTGGLYF	TGCGCCAGCAGTCCCGGGACAGGGGGTTTGTATTTT
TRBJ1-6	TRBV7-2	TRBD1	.	CASSILRDRNSPLHF	TGTGCCAGCAGCATCCTCCGGGACAGAAATTCACCCCTCCACTTT
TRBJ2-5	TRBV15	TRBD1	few	CATSRGQGETQYF	TGTGCCACCAGCAGAGGACAGGGAGAGACCCAGTACTTC
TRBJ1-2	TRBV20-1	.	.	CSAPDRIHGYTF	TGCAGTGCTCCAGATCGAATACATGGCTACACCTTC
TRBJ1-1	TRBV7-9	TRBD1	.	CASRTGDRTEAFF	TGTGCCAGCAGGACAGGGGATCGCACTGAAGCTTTCTTT
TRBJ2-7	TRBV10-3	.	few	CAISGTHTRDNSYEQYF	TGTGCCATCAGTGGAACACACACCCGGGACAATTCCTACGAGCAGTACTTC
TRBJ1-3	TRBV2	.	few	CASSENPISGNTIYF	TGTGCCAGCAGTGAAAACCCAATCTCTGGAAACACCATATATTTT
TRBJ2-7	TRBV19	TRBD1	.	CASKEGGTGVYEQYF	TGTGCCAGTAAAGAGGGGGGGACAGGGGTCTACGAGCAGTACTTC
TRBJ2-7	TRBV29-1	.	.	CSVDEGSYEQYF	TGCAGCGTTGATGAGGGCTCCTACGAGCAGTACTTC
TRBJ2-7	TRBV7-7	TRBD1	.	CASSLGPGTGNEQYF	TGTGCTAGCAGCTTGGGTCCCGGGACAGGGAACGAGCAGTACTTC
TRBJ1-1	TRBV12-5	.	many	CASGLTGGTEAFF	TGTGCTAGTGGTTTGACGGGGGGGACTGAAGCTTTCTTT
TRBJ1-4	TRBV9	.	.	CASSVDRTVNEKLFF	TGTGCCAGCAGCGTAGACAGGACAGTTAATGAAAAACTGTTTTTT